The sequence of this TCR beta chain was determined in a study of blood T cell repertoires in COVID-19. Looking at the study overall: PBMCs, B-cell-depleted T cells, or T cells provided the cDNA or gDNA that made up the material.

Sequencing used immunoSEQ multiplex PCR; TCRdb keeps in-frame clones, though not all of them. This sample has about 140,000 clones, with around 90% found just once. Sequencing was carried out using peripheral blood. The sequence was collected from a man aged 65 to 85 with acute or convalescent COVID-19.

The CDR3 loop reads CASSRSGQPTEAFF. The DNA of the CDR3 is TGTGCCAGCAGTCGATCTGGACAGCCGACTGAAGCTTTCTTT. This chain uses TRBV27 with TRBJ1-1; D is possibly TRBD1 (6 bases). CDR1 and CDR2 from the germline V gene are MNHEY and SMNVEV (reference sequence). The CDR3 has 14 residues. Trimming cost V 5 bases and J 5 bases, with 15 bases left between them.